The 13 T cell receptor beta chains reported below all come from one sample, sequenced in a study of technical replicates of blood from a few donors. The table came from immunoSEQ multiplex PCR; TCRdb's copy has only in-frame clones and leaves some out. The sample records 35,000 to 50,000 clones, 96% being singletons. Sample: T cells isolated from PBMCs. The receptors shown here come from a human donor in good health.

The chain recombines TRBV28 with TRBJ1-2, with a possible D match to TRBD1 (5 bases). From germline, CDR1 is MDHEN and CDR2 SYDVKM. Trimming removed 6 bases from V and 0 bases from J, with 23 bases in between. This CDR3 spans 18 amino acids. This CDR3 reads CASRLPGLVGEANYGYTF. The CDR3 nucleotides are TGTGCCAGCAGGTTACCGGGCCTCGTAGGGGAAGCTAACTATGGCTACACCTTC.

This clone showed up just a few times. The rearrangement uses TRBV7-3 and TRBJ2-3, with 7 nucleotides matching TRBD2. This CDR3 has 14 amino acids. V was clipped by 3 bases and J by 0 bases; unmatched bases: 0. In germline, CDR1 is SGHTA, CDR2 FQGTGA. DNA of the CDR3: TGTGCCAGCAGCTTTAGCGGGAGCACAGATACGCAGTATTTT. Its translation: CASSFSGSTDTQYF.

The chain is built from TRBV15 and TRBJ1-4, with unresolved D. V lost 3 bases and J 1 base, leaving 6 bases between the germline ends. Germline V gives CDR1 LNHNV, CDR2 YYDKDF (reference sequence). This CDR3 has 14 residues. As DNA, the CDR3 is TGTGCCACCAGCAGCCGGGTAACTAATGAAAAACTGTTTTTT. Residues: CATSSRVTNEKLFF. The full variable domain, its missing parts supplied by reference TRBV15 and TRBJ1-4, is DAMVIQNPRYQVTQFGKPVTLSCSQTLNHNVMYWYQQKSSQAPKLLFHYYDKDFNNEADTPDNFQSRRPNTSFCFLDIRSPGLGDTAMYLCATSSRVTNEKLFFGSGTQLSVL.

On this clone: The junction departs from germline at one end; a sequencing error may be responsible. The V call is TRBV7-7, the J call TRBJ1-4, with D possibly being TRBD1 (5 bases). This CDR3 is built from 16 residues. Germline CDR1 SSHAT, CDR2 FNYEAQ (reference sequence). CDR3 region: CASSPSDILSSEKLFF. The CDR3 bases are TGTGCTAGCAGCCCATCGGACATTTTATCGTCTGAAAAACTGTTTTTT.

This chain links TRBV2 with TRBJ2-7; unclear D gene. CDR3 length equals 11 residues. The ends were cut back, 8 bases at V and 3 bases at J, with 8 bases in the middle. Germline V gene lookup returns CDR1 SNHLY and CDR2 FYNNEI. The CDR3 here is CASQSLYEQYF. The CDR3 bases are TGTGCCAGCCAGTCGCTCTACGAGCAGTACTTC.

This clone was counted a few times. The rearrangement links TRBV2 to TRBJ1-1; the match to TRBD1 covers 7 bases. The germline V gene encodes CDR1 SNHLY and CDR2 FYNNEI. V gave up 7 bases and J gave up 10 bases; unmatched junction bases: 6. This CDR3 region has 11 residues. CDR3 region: CASTTGEGAFF. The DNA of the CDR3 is TGTGCCAGCACCACAGGGGAAGGAGCTTTCTTT.

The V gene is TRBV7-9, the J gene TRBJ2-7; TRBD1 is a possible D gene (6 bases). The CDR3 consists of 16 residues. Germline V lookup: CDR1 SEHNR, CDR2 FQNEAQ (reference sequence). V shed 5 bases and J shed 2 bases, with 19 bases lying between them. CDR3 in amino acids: CASSPQLVGATYEQYF. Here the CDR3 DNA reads TGTGCCAGCAGCCCCCAACTAGTGGGGGCAACCTACGAGCAGTACTTC.

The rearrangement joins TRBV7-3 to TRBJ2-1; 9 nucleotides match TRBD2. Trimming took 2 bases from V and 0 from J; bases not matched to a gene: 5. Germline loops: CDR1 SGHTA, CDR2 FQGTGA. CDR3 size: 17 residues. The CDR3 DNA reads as TGTGCCAGCAGCTTAGCTAGCGGGATGAGCTCCTACAATGAGCAGTTCTTC. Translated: CASSLASGMSSYNEQFF. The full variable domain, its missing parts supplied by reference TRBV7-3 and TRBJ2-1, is GAGVSQTPSNKVTEKGKYVELRCDPISGHTALYWYRQSLGQGPEFLIYFQGTGAADDSGLPNDRFFAVRPEGSVSTLKIQRTERGDSAVYLCASSLASGMSSYNEQFFGPGTRLTVL.

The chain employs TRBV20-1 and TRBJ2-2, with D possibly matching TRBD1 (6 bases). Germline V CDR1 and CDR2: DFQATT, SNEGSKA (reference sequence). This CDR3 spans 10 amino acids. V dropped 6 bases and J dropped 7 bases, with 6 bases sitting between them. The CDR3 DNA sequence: TGCAGTGCAGGGGGCGGGGAGCTGTTTTTT. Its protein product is CSAGGGELFF.

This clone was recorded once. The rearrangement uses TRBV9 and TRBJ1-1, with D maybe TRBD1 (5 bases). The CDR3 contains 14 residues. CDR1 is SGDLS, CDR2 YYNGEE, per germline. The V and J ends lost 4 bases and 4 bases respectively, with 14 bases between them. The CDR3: CASSLKVGGTEAFF. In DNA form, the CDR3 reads TGTGCCAGCAGCCTAAAGGTGGGGGGCACTGAAGCTTTCTTT.

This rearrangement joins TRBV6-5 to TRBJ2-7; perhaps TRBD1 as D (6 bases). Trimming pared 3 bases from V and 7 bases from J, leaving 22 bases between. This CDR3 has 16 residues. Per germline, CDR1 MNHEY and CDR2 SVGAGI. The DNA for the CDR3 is TGTGCCAGCAGTTATTCGGTGGGAGACAGGCCCATGGAGCAGTACTTC. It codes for CASSYSVGDRPMEQYF.

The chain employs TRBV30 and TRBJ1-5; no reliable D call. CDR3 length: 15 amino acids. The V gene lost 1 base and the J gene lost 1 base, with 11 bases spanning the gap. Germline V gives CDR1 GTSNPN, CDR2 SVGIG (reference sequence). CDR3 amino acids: CAWSGPWASNQPQHF. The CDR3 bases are TGTGCCTGGAGTGGTCCCTGGGCGAGCAATCAGCCCCAGCATTTT.

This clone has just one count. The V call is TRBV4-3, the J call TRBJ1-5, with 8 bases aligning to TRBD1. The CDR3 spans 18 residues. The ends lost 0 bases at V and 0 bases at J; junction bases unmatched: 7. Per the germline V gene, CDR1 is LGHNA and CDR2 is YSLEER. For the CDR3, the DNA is TGCGCCAGCAGCCAAGATTACGGGACAGGCTATAGCAATCAGCCCCAGCATTTT. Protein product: CASSQDYGTGYSNQPQHF.